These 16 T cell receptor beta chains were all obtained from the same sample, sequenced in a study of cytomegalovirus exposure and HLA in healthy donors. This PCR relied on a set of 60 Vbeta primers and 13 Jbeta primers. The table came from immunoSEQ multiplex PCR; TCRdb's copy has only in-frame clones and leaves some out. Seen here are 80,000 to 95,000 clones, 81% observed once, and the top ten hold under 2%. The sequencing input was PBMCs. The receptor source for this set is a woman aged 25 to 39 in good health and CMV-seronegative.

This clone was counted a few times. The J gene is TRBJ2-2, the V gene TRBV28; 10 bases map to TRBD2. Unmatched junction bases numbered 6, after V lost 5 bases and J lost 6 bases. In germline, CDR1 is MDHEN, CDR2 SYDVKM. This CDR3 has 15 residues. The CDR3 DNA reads TGTGCCAGCAGTGCCAGCGGGAGGGCCCCCGGGGAGCTGTTTTTT. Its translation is CASSASGRAPGELFF.

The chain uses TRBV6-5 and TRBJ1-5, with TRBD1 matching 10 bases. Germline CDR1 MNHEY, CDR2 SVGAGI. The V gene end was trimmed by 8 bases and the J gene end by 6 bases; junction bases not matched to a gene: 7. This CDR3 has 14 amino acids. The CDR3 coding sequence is TGTGCCAGCCAAGACAGGGGGCCCGGTCAGCCCCAGCATTTT. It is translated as CASQDRGPGQPQHF.

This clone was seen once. The CDR3 loop is CASSLQGTRQSNQPQHF. The DNA for the CDR3 is TGTGCCAGCAGTCTCCAGGGGACCCGACAAAGCAATCAGCCCCAGCATTTT. V gene TRBV27 combines with J gene TRBJ1-5, with D perhaps matching TRBD1 (6 bases). Per the germline V gene, CDR1 is MNHEY and CDR2 is SMNVEV (reference sequence). The CDR3 spans 17 residues. Deletions cut 5 bases from V and 1 base from J, with 18 bases between.

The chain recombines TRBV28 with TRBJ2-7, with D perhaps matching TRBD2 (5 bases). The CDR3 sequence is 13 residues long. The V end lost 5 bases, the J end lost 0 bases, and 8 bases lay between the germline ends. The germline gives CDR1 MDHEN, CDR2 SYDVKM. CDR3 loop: CASSGLSSYEQYF. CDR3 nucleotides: TGTGCCAGCAGTGGACTCAGCTCCTACGAGCAGTACTTC.

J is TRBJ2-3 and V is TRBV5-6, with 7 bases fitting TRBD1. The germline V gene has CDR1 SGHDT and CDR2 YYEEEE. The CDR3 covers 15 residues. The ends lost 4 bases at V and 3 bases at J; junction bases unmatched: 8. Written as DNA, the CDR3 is TGTGCCAGCAGCCCACAGGGGCTGGGGACAGATACGCAGTATTTT. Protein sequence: CASSPQGLGTDTQYF.

CDR3 amino acids: CSASLNEQYF. The CDR3 nucleotides read TGCAGTGCTAGTCTGAACGAGCAGTACTTC. V usage is TRBV20-1 and J usage is TRBJ2-5; the D is unclear. Gene TRBJ2-7 matches the end of the DNA better, so the J call may be wrong. The germline gives CDR1 DFQATT, CDR2 SNEGSKA (reference sequence). This CDR3 is built from 10 residues.

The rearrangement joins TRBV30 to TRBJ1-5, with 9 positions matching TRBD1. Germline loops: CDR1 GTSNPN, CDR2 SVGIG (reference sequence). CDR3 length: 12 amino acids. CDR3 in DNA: TGTGCATTGGACAGGGGAGACTCGCCCCAGCATTTT. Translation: CALDRGDSPQHF.

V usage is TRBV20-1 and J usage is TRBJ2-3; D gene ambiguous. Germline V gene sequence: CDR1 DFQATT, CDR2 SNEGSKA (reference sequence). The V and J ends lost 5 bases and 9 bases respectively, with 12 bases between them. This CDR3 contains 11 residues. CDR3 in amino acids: CSAPLTQTQYF. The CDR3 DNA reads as TGCAGTGCTCCCTTGACTCAAACGCAGTATTTT.

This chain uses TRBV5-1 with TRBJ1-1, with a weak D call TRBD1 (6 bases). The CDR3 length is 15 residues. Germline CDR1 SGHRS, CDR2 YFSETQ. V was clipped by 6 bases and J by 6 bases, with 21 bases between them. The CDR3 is CASKREGGVGSEAFF. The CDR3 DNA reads TGCGCCAGCAAACGAGAAGGGGGGGTGGGGTCTGAAGCTTTCTTT. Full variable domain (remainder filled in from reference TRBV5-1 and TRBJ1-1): KAGVTQTPRYLIKTRGQQVTLSCSPISGHRSVSWYQQTPGQGLQFLFEYFSETQRNKGNFPGRFSGRQFSNSRSEMNVSTLELGDSALYLCASKREGGVGSEAFFGQGTRLTVV.

CDR3 in DNA: TGCGCCAGCAGTTCAGGAGGGATGATGGGTGAGCAGTTCTTC. It encodes CASSSGGMMGEQFF. The chain joins TRBV10-1 to TRBJ2-1; a possible D gene is TRBD2 (6 bases). Germline values: CDR1 WNHNN, CDR2 SYGVQD (reference sequence). The V gene lost 5 bases and the J gene lost 9 bases, with 17 bases spanning the gap. CDR3 length: 14 amino acids.

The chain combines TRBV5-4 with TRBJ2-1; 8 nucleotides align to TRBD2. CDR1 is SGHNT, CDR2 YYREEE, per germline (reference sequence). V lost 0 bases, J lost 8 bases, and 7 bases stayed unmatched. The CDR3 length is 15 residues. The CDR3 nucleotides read TGTGCCAGCAGCTTGGGGGGACTAGAAAGCCATGAGCAGTTCTTC. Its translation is CASSLGGLESHEQFF.

CDR3 sequence: CASSLAGPNQPQHF. The CDR3, as DNA: TGTGCCAGCAGTTTGGCGGGGCCCAATCAGCCCCAGCATTTT. The V and J genes are TRBV28 and TRBJ1-5; maybe TRBD1 (5 bases). In germline, CDR1 is MDHEN, CDR2 SYDVKM. Trimming removed 3 bases at V and 3 bases at J, with 9 bases between. This CDR3 comprises 14 residues.

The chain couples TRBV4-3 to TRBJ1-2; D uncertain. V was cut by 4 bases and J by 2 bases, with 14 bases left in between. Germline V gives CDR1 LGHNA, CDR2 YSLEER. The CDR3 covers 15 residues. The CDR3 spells CASSPGNAGNYGYTF. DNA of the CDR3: TGCGCCAGCAGCCCAGGCAACGCAGGAAACTATGGCTACACCTTC.

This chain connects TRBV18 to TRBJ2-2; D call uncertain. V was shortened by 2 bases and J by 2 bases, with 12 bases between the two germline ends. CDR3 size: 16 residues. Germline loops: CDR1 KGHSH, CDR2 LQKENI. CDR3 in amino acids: CASSPTSRGNTGELFF. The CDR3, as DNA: TGTGCCAGCTCACCAACGTCCAGAGGAAACACCGGGGAGCTGTTTTTT.

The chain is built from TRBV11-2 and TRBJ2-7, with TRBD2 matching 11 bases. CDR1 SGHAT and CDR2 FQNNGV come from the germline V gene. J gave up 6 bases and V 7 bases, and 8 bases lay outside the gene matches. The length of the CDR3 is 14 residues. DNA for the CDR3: TGTGCCAGCAACCTAGCGGGAGGAGGGGGCGAGCAGTACTTC. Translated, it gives CASNLAGGGGEQYF.

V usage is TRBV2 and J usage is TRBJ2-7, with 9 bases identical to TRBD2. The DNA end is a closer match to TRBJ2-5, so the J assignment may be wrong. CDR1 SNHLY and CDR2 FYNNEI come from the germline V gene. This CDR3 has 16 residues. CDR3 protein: CASILWTSDNQETQYF. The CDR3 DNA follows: TGTGCCAGCATCCTATGGACTAGCGACAACCAAGAGACCCAGTACTTC.